The rows below give T cell receptor beta chains drawn from one sample of a study of molecular identifiers for immune sequencing clone quantification. TCRdb reprocessed the PCR reads with MiXCR, giving one entry per CDR3 protein. This sample has about 320,000 distinct CDR3 sequences; 24% occur once, and the top ten carry roughly 0.7%. The sequencing input was naive CD8+ T cells from blood, with Jurkat cell RNA spiked in. The receptors were sampled from a human donor in good health. Some libraries in this study had Jurkat cell RNA spiked in. The conserved cysteine and the conserved F or W are not part of the CDR3 here. Each record gives: D gene, V gene, CDR3 protein. D genes are given only for firm matches.

-	TRBV19	ASEEGQANTGELF
-	TRBV7-9	ASSLDSGEAF
-	TRBV4-1	ASSQDPWTAQETQY
-	TRBV20-1	SAREVGDNSPLH
-	TRBV18	ASSPPSTDEAF
TRBD1	TRBV7-9	ASSSWDRVPYEQY
-	TRBV13	ASSLFGSGMDQY
-	TRBV7-6	ASSLVGGAVTDTQY
-	TRBV12-3/TRBV12-4	ASSLPASGANVLT
TRBD2	TRBV30	AWSVRPGTSGSYEQF
-	TRBV30	AWSANSYEQY
-	TRBV29-1	SVELGGNQPQH
-	TRBV20-1	SARDSFNRVLTDTQY
-	TRBV7-9	ASSSAGAEWELF
TRBD1	TRBV13	ASNLLGPQGADEQF
TRBD2	TRBV7-9	ASSLAGLACSTDTQY
-	TRBV13	ASSLVSEVEQY
TRBD1	TRBV28	ASSLYGTAVRGFNNYGYT
TRBD1	TRBV29-1	SVGRTGMNTEAF
-	TRBV7-9	ASSPTPYRVTDTQY
-	TRBV6-5	ASSYSRGRPETQY
-	TRBV4-3	ASSQDLRGGSPLH
TRBD1	TRBV3-1	ASSWAGGYEQY
-	TRBV2	ASSETGNSYEQY
TRBD2	TRBV29-1	SVVGLAGITDTQY
TRBD2	TRBV30	AWSEGTNEQF
-	TRBV4-3	ASSQAQSAAYGYT
-	TRBV7-3	ASSPDRLSAGGYT
-	TRBV20-1	SARRGNQPQR
-	TRBV13	ASSPSRWAAKNIQY
-	TRBV10-3	AAGGGEQY
-	TRBV6-5	ASSYGGGGTQY
-	TRBV7-9	ASSRDSGELF
-	TRBV30	AWSARMGWQRETQY
-	TRBV7-2	ASSLGEGYTSTNEKLF
-	TRBV28	ASNPLGGGTNEKLF
-	TRBV2	ASSEYKLYGYT
-	TRBV11-2	ASSLNRNEQF
-	TRBV4-2	ASSQGKGGITDTQY
TRBD1	TRBV7-2	ASSSGTGGVYEQF
TRBD1	TRBV3-1	ASSLRTGAATYEQY
-	TRBV27	ASSLSAAEELF
-	TRBV4-1	ASSNRVTGEQL
-	TRBV20-1	SARGPDTNTGELF
-	TRBV6-5	ASGASSYEQY
-	TRBV6-5	ASSYSSPGELF
-	TRBV12-3/TRBV12-4	ASSLYLFQGGTDTQY
-	TRBV15	ATTTKTTGELF
-	TRBV3-1	ASSQEAQRSSYEQY
-	TRBV4-1	ASSLGRPMNTEAF
TRBD2	TRBV7-9	ASSLVAGLSGEQY
-	TRBV2	ASSEGHNQETQY
TRBD2	TRBV3-1	ASSQSGTSGRYEQY